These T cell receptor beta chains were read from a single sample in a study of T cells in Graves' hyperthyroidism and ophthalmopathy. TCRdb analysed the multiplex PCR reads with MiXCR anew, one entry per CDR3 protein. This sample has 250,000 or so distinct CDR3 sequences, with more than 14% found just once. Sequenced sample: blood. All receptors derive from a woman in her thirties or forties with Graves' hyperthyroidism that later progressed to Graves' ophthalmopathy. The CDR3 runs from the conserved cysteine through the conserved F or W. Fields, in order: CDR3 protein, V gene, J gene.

CDR3: CASSFHSLNTEAFF
V: TRBV5-1
J: TRBJ1-1

CDR3: CASSSPLRLYNEQFF
V: TRBV5-6
J: TRBJ2-1

CDR3: CATSKYEKLFF
V: TRBV15
J: TRBJ1-4

CDR3: CSAPRLVYNEQFF
V: TRBV20-1
J: TRBJ2-1

CDR3: CASSLQTGFMNTEAFF
V: TRBV5-1
J: TRBJ1-1

CDR3: CASSHSRAQIF
V: TRBV3-1
J: TRBJ2-1

CDR3: CASSYSIYEQYF
V: TRBV6-6
J: TRBJ2-7

CDR3: CASSSRGNSVYGYTF
V: TRBV12-3/TRBV12-4
J: TRBJ1-2

CDR3: CASSISGDYVNTEAFF
V: TRBV19
J: TRBJ1-1

CDR3: CASSPVSGRVNEQFF
V: TRBV11-2
J: TRBJ2-1

CDR3: CASSPTTGRSGNTIYF
V: TRBV3-1
J: TRBJ1-3

CDR3: CASSDFTRLAGGGNEQFF
V: TRBV10-2
J: TRBJ2-1

CDR3: CASSQDTGSGDTQYF
V: TRBV4-1
J: TRBJ2-3

CDR3: CSARYGPGIDGYTF
V: TRBV20-1
J: TRBJ1-2

CDR3: CSARDILDSGELFF
V: TRBV20-1
J: TRBJ2-2

CDR3: CASSVGGGSYNEQFF
V: TRBV6-4
J: TRBJ2-1

CDR3: CATSREGRSTDTQYF
V: TRBV15
J: TRBJ2-3

CDR3: CASSRPRTSGSSEQFF
V: TRBV12-3/TRBV12-4
J: TRBJ2-1

CDR3: CASSERLAGPVYEQYF
V: TRBV6-1
J: TRBJ2-7

CDR3: CASSANSGFNGNEQYF
V: TRBV7-2
J: TRBJ2-7

CDR3: CASSFSTYNEQFF
V: TRBV7-7
J: TRBJ2-1

CDR3: CASNLGARQYF
V: TRBV28
J: TRBJ2-7

CDR3: CASSPGLAGVWQYF
V: TRBV27
J: TRBJ2-7

CDR3: CASKVMGNTIYF
V: TRBV12-3/TRBV12-4
J: TRBJ1-3

CDR3: CASSRTAGEENEQFF
V: TRBV27
J: TRBJ2-1

CDR3: CASSPWLGRRYGYTF
V: TRBV28
J: TRBJ1-2

CDR3: CASRRAGTGDYEQYF
V: TRBV2
J: TRBJ2-7

CDR3: CASSVPGLAGGGDTQYF
V: TRBV2
J: TRBJ2-3

CDR3: CASSYAGANTEAFF
V: TRBV6-6
J: TRBJ1-1

CDR3: CASSLLARGNTEAFF
V: TRBV12-3/TRBV12-4
J: TRBJ1-1

CDR3: CASSEALQPIKIYNEQFF
V: TRBV2
J: TRBJ2-1

CDR3: CASRFGLADRLYNEQFF
V: TRBV6-1
J: TRBJ2-1

CDR3: CASSLDSADTQYF
V: TRBV7-7
J: TRBJ2-3

CDR3: CSARGGASREQYF
V: TRBV20-1
J: TRBJ2-7

CDR3: CASRPRTGGIGELFF
V: TRBV13
J: TRBJ2-2

CDR3: CASSLGVPSNQPQHF
V: TRBV19
J: TRBJ1-5

CDR3: CASGLAGDPSPYNEQFF
V: TRBV19
J: TRBJ2-1

CDR3: CASSSRTSGKQYF
V: TRBV12-3/TRBV12-4
J: TRBJ2-7

CDR3: CASSSAGTGRDEQYF
V: TRBV6-1
J: TRBJ2-7